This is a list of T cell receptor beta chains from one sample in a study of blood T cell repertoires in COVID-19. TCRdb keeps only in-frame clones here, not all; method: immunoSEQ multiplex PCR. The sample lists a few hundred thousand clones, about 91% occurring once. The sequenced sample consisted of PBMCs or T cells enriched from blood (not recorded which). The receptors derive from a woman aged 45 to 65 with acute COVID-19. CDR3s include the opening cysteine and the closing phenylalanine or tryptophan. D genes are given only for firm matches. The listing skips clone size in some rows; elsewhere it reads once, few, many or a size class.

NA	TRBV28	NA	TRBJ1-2	CASSTGYGYTF	TGTGCCAGCAGTACAGGGTACGGCTACACCTTC
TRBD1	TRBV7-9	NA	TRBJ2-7	CASSFGQGDYEQYF	TGTGCCAGCAGCTTCGGACAGGGGGACTACGAGCAGTACTTC
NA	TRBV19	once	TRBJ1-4	CASSFIPGGRRKLFF	TGTGCCAGTAGTTTTATTCCGGGAGGGCGGAGGAAACTGTTTTTT
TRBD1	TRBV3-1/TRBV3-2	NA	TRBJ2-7	CASSQEGQTLSYEQYF	TGTGCCAGCAGCCAAGAGGGACAGACCCTCTCCTACGAGCAGTACTTC
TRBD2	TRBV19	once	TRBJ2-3	CASSIAGLAGGVTDTQYF	TGTGCCAGTAGTATAGCAGGCCTAGCGGGAGGGGTGACAGATACGCAGTATTTT
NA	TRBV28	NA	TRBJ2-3	CASNKSGGTDTQYF	TGTGCCAGCAATAAGAGCGGCGGGACAGATACGCAGTATTTT
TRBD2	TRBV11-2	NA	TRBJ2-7	CASSFGTSGVYEQYF	TGTGCCAGCAGCTTCGGGACTAGCGGCGTCTACGAGCAGTACTTC
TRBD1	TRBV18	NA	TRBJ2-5	CASSPLQGAGMMETQYF	TGTGCCAGCTCACCCCTACAGGGGGCAGGGATGATGGAGACCCAGTACTTC
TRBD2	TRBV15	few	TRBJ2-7	CATSREASGPYEQYF	TGTGCCACCAGCAGAGAGGCTAGCGGGCCCTACGAGCAGTACTTC
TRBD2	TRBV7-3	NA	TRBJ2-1	CASSLGVAGGPGNEQFF	TGTGCCAGCAGCTTAGGAGTGGCGGGAGGGCCCGGCAATGAGCAGTTCTTC
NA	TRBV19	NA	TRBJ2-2	CASSIVAGNTGELFF	TGTGCCAGTAGTATAGTGGCAGGGAACACCGGGGAGCTGTTTTTT
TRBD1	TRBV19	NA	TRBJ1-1	CASSIDRGDTEAFF	TGTGCCAGTAGTATTGACAGGGGAGACACTGAAGCTTTCTTT
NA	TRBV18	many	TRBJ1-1	CASSPPMKREAFF	TGTGCCAGCTCACCACCGATGAAGCGCGAAGCTTTCTTT
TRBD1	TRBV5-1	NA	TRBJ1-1	CASTTARQGTNTEAFF	TGCGCCAGCACGACGGCCCGACAGGGGACGAACACTGAAGCTTTCTTT
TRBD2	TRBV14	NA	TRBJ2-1	CASRLAAYNEQFF	TGTGCCAGCAGACTAGCGGCGTACAATGAGCAGTTCTTC
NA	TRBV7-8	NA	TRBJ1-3	CASSLTGHSGNTIYF	TGTGCCAGCAGCTTAACAGGCCACTCTGGAAACACCATATATTTT
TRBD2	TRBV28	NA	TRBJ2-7	CASSRTSGRTFSYEQYF	TGTGCCAGCAGTCGGACTAGCGGGAGGACCTTCTCCTACGAGCAGTACTTC
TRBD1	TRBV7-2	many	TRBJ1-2	CASSLHPTGTTNYGYTF	TGTGCCAGCAGTCTCCATCCGACAGGGACCACTAACTATGGCTACACCTTC
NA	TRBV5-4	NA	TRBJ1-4	CASSLKGRNEKLFF	TGTGCCAGCAGCTTGAAGGGGAGGAATGAAAAACTGTTTTTT
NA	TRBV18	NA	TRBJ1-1	CASSPAPNRVNTEAFF	TGTGCCAGCTCACCAGCTCCGAACAGGGTGAACACTGAAGCTTTCTTT
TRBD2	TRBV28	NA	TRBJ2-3	CAISNGQGLADTQYF	TGTGCCATCTCGAACGGGCAGGGACTAGCAGATACGCAGTATTTT
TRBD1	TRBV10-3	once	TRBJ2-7	CAITRDSSSYEQYF	TGTGCCATCACCCGGGACAGTAGCTCCTACGAGCAGTACTTC
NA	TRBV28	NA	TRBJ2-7	CASNPQGYEQYF	TGTGCCAGCAACCCCCAGGGATACGAGCAGTACTTC
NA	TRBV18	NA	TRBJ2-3	CASSPASSRDTQYF	TGTGCCAGCTCACCAGCATCATCTAGAGATACGCAGTATTTT
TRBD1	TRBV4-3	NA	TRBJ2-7	CASSQDRLTRGLQYF	TGCGCCAGCAGCCAAGACAGGCTCACCAGGGGGTTGCAGTACTTC
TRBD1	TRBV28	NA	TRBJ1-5	CASSFGQVNQPQHF	TGTGCCAGCAGTTTCGGACAGGTCAATCAGCCCCAGCATTTT
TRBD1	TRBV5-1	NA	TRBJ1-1	CASSSKDRDRNTEAFF	TGCGCCAGCAGCTCTAAGGACAGGGATCGGAACACTGAAGCTTTCTTT
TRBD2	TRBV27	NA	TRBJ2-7	CASSLYSGTAYEQYF	TGTGCCAGCAGTTTATACAGCGGGACGGCCTACGAGCAGTACTTC
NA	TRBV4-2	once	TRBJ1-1	CASSPSSEGEPPRKAFF	TGTGCCAGCAGCCCCTCCTCAGAGGGAGAACCGCCACGGAAAGCTTTCTTT
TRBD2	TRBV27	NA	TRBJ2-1	CASSLSRLAGGPFGNEQFF	TGTGCCAGCAGTTTATCGAGACTAGCGGGAGGGCCGTTTGGCAATGAGCAGTTCTTC
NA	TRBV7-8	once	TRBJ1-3	CASSLARQVLNSGNTIYF	TGTGCCAGCAGCTTAGCTCGGCAGGTGTTGAACTCTGGAAACACCATATATTTT
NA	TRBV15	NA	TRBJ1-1	CATSREGSLNTEAFF	TGTGCCACCAGCAGGGAGGGGTCCCTGAACACTGAAGCTTTCTTT
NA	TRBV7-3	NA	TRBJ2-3	CASSGGLSTDTQYF	TGTGCCAGCAGCGGGGGACTGAGCACAGATACGCAGTATTTT
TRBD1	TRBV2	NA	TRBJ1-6	CASSRDRRNSPLHF	TGTGCCAGCAGCCGGGACAGGCGGAATTCACCCCTCCACTTT
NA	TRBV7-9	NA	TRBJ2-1	CASSLAANNEQFF	TGTGCCAGCAGCTTAGCCGCGAACAATGAGCAGTTCTTC
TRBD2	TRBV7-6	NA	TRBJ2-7	CASSRLAGVHEQYF	TGTGCCAGCAGCCGACTAGCGGGAGTACACGAGCAGTACTTC
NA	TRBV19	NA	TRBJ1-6	CASSRDGGGNSPLHF	TGTGCCAGTAGTAGGGACGGGGGAGGTAATTCACCCCTCCACTTT
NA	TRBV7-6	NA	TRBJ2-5	CASSLQGQETQYF	TGTGCCAGCAGCTTACAGGGTCAAGAGACCCAGTACTTC
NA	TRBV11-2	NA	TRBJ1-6	CASSLLMRISGNSPLHF	TGTGCCAGCAGCCTCCTGATGCGGATCTCCGGTAATTCACCCCTCCACTTT
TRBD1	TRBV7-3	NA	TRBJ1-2	CASSLSGYRGGYTF	TGTGCCAGCAGCTTAAGCGGCTACAGGGGAGGCTACACCTTC
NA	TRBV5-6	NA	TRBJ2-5	CASSLLGRRTQYF	TGTGCCAGCAGCTTGTTGGGGAGGAGGACCCAGTACTTC
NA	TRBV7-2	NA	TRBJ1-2	CASSPSWSLNYGYTF	TGTGCCAGCAGCCCAAGCTGGAGTCTTAACTATGGCTACACCTTC
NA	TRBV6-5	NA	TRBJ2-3	CASSYSMWGRPDTQYF	TGTGCCAGCAGTTACTCGATGTGGGGGCGGCCAGATACGCAGTATTTT
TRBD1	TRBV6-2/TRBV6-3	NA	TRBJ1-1	CASSYGGTGNTEAFF	TGTGCCAGCAGTTACGGGGGGACAGGGAACACTGAAGCTTTCTTT
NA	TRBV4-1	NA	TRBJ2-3	CASSHQARAIVRLTDTQYF	TGCGCCAGCAGCCACCAGGCGAGGGCCATAGTTCGTCTTACAGATACGCAGTATTTT
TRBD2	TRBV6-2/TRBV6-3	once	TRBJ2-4	CASSDPGLADKKNIQYF	TGTGCCAGCAGTGACCCGGGACTAGCGGACAAGAAAAACATTCAGTACTTC
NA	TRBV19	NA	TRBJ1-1	CASSISGAGTEAFF	TGTGCCAGTAGTATATCTGGGGCTGGCACTGAAGCTTTCTTT
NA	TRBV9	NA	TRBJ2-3	CASSVVGRLSSTDTQYF	TGTGCCAGCAGCGTAGTGGGGCGGCTCTCTAGCACAGATACGCAGTATTTT
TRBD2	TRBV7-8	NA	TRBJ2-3	CASSLGWVAGLTDTQYF	TGTGCCAGCAGCTTAGGCTGGGTAGCGGGATTGACAGATACGCAGTATTTT
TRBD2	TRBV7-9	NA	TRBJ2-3	CASSLVGTSRTDTQYF	TGTGCCAGCAGCTTAGTGGGGACTAGCCGCACAGATACGCAGTATTTT